This TCR beta chain was sequenced for a study of shared clonotypes between healthy human individuals. Sequencing used immunoSEQ multiplex PCR; TCRdb keeps in-frame clones, though not all of them. The sample lists 560,000 or so clones, 90% to 97% occurring once. The germline V gene encodes CDR1 LNHDA and CDR2 SQIVND (reference sequence). V shed 3 bases and J shed 1 base, with 7 bases lying between them. CDR3 length: 14 residues. This clone was seen a handful of times. This sample includes further DNA sequences coding for the same CDR3. Naive CD8 cells were CD45RO-negative, positively selected for CCR7, excluding terminally differentiated effector memory CD45RA+ cells.

The chain is built from TRBV19 and TRBJ1-5; TRBD1 is a possible D gene (5 bases). The origin of this receptor is a woman aged 25 to 39 in good health. Sequenced input: naive CD8+ T cells sorted from blood. The CDR3 is CASSIRDSNQPQHF. The CDR3 DNA follows: TGTGCCAGTAGTATTCGGGACAGCAATCAGCCCCAGCATTTT.